This T cell receptor (beta chain) was captured in a study of blood T cell repertoires in COVID-19. Turning to the study itself: Researchers got acute and convalescent COVID-19 samples from the United States, Italy and Spain. In each case, the material was cDNA or gDNA derived from T cells, B-cell-depleted T cells, or PBMCs.

Seattle-derived patients entered the study during active infection and were followed longitudinally. Original handling: Reference gene primer amplification yielded estimated nucleated cell counts. This table comes from immunoSEQ multiplex PCR, and its TCRdb copy is limited to in-frame clones, with some not included. V and J calls and clone size are given by that table; D and trimming were obtained from the DNA. This sample has 130,000 to 150,000 clones, with 75% to 90% found just once. This CDR3 contains 15 residues. V lost 0 bases, J lost 9 bases, and 5 bases stayed unmatched. CDR1 is SGHDN, CDR2 FVKESK, per germline.

The receptor's source is a man aged 18 to 30 with COVID-19, enrolled during active disease. This rearrangement joins TRBV14 to TRBJ2-1; 10 nucleotides line up with TRBD2. The sample taken for sequencing was peripheral blood. CDR3: CASSQEAGGPFEQFF. CDR3 bases: TGTGCCAGCAGCCAAGAAGCGGGAGGGCCGTTTGAGCAGTTCTTC.